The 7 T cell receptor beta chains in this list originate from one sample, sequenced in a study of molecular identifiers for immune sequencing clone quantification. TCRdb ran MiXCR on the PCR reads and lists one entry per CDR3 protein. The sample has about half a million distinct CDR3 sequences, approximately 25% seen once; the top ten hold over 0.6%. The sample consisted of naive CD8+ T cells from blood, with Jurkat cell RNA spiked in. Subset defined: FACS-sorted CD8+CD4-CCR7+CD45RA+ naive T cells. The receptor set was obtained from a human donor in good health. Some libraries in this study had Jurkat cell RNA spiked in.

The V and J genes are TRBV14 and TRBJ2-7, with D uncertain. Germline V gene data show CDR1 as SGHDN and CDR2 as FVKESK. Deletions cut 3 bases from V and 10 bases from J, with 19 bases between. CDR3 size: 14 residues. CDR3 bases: TGTGCCAGCAGCCACCTGAGGAGTGGTCAACGTCAGTACTTC. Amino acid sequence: CASSHLRSGQRQYF. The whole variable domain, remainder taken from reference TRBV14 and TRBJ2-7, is EAGVTQFPSHSVIEKGQTVTLRCDPISGHDNLYWYRRVMGKEIKFLLHFVKESKQDESGMPNNRFLAERTGGTYSTLKVQPAELEDSGVYFCASSHLRSGQRQYFGPGTRLTVT.

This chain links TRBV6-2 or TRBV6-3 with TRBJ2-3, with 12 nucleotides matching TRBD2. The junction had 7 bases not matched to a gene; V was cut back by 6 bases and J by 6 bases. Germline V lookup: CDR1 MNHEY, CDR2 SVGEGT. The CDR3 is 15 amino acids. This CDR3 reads CASRVRTSGTDTQYF. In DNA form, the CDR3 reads TGTGCCAGCAGGGTCCGGACTAGCGGGACGGATACGCAGTATTTT.

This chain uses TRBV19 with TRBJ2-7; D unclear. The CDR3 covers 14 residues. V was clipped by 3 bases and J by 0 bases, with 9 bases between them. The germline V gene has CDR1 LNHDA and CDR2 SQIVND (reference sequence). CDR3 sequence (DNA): TGTGCCAGTAGTATCCGGGTGAGCTCCTACGAGCAGTACTTC. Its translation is CASSIRVSSYEQYF.

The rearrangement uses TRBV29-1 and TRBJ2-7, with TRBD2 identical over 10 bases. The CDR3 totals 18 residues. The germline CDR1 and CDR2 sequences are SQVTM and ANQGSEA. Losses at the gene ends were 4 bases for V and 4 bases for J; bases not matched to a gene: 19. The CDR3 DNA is TGCAGCGTTGGGGATCTTCTAGCGGGAGATAAAGATAAATACGAGCAGTACTTC. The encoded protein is CSVGDLLAGDKDKYEQYF.

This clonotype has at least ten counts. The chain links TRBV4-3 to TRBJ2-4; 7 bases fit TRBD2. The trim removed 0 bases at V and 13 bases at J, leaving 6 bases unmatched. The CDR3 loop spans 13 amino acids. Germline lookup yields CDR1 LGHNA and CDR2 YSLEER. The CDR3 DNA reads TGCGCCAGCAGCCAAGATACCAGGGAGGGACAGTACTTC. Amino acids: CASSQDTREGQYF.

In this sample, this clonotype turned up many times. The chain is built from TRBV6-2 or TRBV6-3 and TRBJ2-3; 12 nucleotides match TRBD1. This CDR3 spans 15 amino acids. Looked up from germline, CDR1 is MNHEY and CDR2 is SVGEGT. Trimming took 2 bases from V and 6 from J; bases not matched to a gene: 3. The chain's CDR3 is CASSYGTGGFDTQYF. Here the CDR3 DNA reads TGTGCCAGCAGTTACGGGACAGGGGGCTTTGATACGCAGTATTTT.

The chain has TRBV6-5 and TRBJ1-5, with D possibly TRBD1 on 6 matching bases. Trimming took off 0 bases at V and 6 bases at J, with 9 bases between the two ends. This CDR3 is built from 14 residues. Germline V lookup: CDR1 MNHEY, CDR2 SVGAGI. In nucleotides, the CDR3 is TGTGCCAGCAGTTACTCACAGGGCACTCAGCCCCAGCATTTT. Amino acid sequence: CASSYSQGTQPQHF.